This TCR beta chain comes out of a study of T cell responses to AZD1222 COVID-19 vaccine. Comment on this clone: The antigen is undetermined.

TCRdb keeps only in-frame clones here, not all; method: immunoSEQ multiplex PCR. This table has 200,000 or so clones, over 85% appearing once. This CDR3 is built from 15 residues. V gave up 2 bases and J gave up 5 bases, with 16 bases separating them. Germline values: CDR1 MNHNS, CDR2 SASEGT. Study-wide findings and caveats: At baseline, just five to seven AZD1222 recipients tested seropositive.

The TCR comes from an adult who received the AZD1222 COVID-19 vaccine. The chain joins TRBV6-1 to TRBJ2-7; D assignment may be TRBD1 or TRBD2 (6 bases each). The sample was peripheral blood, taken 28 days after the second AZD1222 dose. The CDR3 DNA sequence: TGTGCCAGCAGTGAAATAACGGGGGCGAGAAACGAGCAGTACTTC. Translated, it gives CASSEITGARNEQYF.